The 26 T cell receptor beta chains presented below share a single source sample, sequenced in a study of blood T cell repertoires in COVID-19. Clones were sequenced by immunoSEQ multiplex PCR, and TCRdb holds only the in-frame ones, with some missing. The sample lists about 220,000 clones, roughly 85% occurring once. Sequencing used peripheral blood. These receptors were collected from a man aged 50 or older who had recovered from COVID-19.

The chain links TRBV10-2 to TRBJ2-3; D is perhaps TRBD1 (6 bases). Per the germline V gene, CDR1 is WSHSY and CDR2 is SAAADI. There are 14 residues in the CDR3. The V end lost 6 bases, the J end lost 4 bases, and 14 bases lay between the germline ends. CDR3 protein: CASRSGEGADTQYF. The CDR3 DNA follows: TGCGCCAGCAGATCCGGCGAGGGGGCAGATACGCAGTATTTT.

In its sample, this clone was seen once. The gene calls are TRBV6-5 and TRBJ1-6, with TRBD1 as a possible D gene (6 bases). V was cut by 5 bases and J by 5 bases, with 13 bases left in between. The CDR3 is made up of 15 amino acids. The germline V gene has CDR1 MNHEY and CDR2 SVGAGI. The DNA of the CDR3 is TGTGCCAGCAGTAGAACGACAGGAAATAATTCACCCCTCCACTTT. It is translated as CASSRTTGNNSPLHF.

The J gene is TRBJ2-1, the V gene TRBV10-1, with 7 bases fitting TRBD1. Germline V gives CDR1 WNHNN, CDR2 SYGVQD (reference sequence). This CDR3 spans 15 amino acids. The J segment lost 3 bases and the V segment lost 2 bases, leaving 4 bases of the junction unmatched. In DNA form, the CDR3 reads TGCGCCAGCAGTGAGCGGCAGGGGGACTACAATGAGCAGTTCTTC. This codes for CASSERQGDYNEQFF.

This chain uses TRBV28 with TRBJ1-6, with 7 nucleotides matching TRBD1. This CDR3 contains 16 residues. The J segment lost 0 bases and the V segment lost 6 bases, leaving 5 bases of the junction unmatched. Germline-derived CDR1 and CDR2 are MDHEN and SYDVKM. CDR3 sequence (DNA): TGTGCCAGCAGATGGGACAGTGACTCCTATAATTCACCCCTCCACTTT. This sequence encodes CASRWDSDSYNSPLHF. The full variable domain, with the rest looked up from reference TRBV28 and TRBJ1-6, is DVKVTQSSRYLVKRTGEKVFLECVQDMDHENMFWYRQDPGLGLRLIYFSYDVKMKEKGDIPEGYSVSREKKERFSLILESASTNQTSMYLCASRWDSDSYNSPLHFGNGTRLTVT.

This rearrangement joins TRBV10-3 to TRBJ2-1; D might be TRBD1 (6 bases). The CDR3 is made up of 13 amino acids. Germline loops: CDR1 ENHRY, CDR2 SYGVKD. The ends were cut back, 9 bases at V and 3 bases at J, with 12 bases in the middle. The CDR3 nucleotides read TGTGCCATTGGCCGGGACATCTACAATGAGCAGTTCTTC. Protein sequence: CAIGRDIYNEQFF.

The V and J genes are TRBV18 and TRBJ2-5, with TRBD1 as a possible D gene (6 bases). The length of the CDR3 is 14 residues. CDR1 is KGHSH and CDR2 is LQKENI in the germline V gene. V dropped 2 bases and J dropped 5 bases, with 12 bases sitting between them. The CDR3 loop is CASSPRGGWETQYF. CDR3 nucleotides: TGTGCCAGCTCACCAAGAGGGGGATGGGAGACCCAGTACTTC.

The chain combines TRBV18 with TRBJ1-2; D remains unclear. The germline gives CDR1 KGHSH, CDR2 LQKENI. This CDR3 is 14 amino acids long. V lost 2 bases, J lost 6 bases, and 13 bases lay in between. The CDR3 DNA is TGTGCCAGCTCACCATTTGGTACCGAGAATGGCTACACCTTC. Translated, it gives CASSPFGTENGYTF.

The chain uses TRBV18 and TRBJ2-1; a weak D match, TRBD2 (5 bases). The CDR3 totals 15 residues. The ends were cut back, 3 bases at V and 0 bases at J, with 9 bases in the middle. Germline V gene lookup returns CDR1 KGHSH and CDR2 LQKENI. The CDR3 is CASSPSDSSYNEQFF. In DNA, the CDR3 is TGTGCCAGCTCACCTTCGGACTCCTCCTACAATGAGCAGTTCTTC. Drawing the rest from reference TRBV18 and TRBJ2-1, the complete variable domain is NAGVMQNPRHLVRRRGQEARLRCSPMKGHSHVYWYRQLPEEGLKFMVYLQKENIIDESGMPKERFSAEFPKEGPSILRIQQVVRGDSAAYFCASSPSDSSYNEQFFGPGTRLTVL.

The CDR3 region is CSVELTSGRAYEQFF. Here the CDR3 DNA reads TGCAGCGTTGAGCTCACTAGCGGGAGGGCCTATGAGCAGTTCTTC. This chain connects TRBV29-1 to TRBJ2-1; 13 bases fit TRBD2. In germline, CDR1 is SQVTM, CDR2 ANQGSEA. This CDR3 is built from 15 residues. V dropped 3 bases and J dropped 8; count of bases not matched to a gene: 7.

The V call is TRBV3-1 (or the pseudogene TRBV3-2), the J call TRBJ2-1, with D possibly matching TRBD1 (5 bases). V was clipped by 1 base and J by 0 bases, with 13 bases between them. The length of the CDR3 is 17 residues. CDR1 is LGHDT and CDR2 is YNNKEL in the germline V gene (reference sequence). CDR3 region: CASSQGGRASSYNEQFF. CDR3 DNA sequence: TGTGCCAGCAGCCAAGGAGGCAGGGCAAGCTCCTACAATGAGCAGTTCTTC.

This clone was observed a few times. This chain uses TRBV2 with TRBJ2-2, with a weak D call TRBD1 (5 bases). In germline, CDR1 is SNHLY, CDR2 FYNNEI. The ends were cut back, 3 bases at V and 1 base at J, with 9 bases in the middle. The CDR3 contains 15 residues. The CDR3 DNA is TGTGCCAGCAGTGATCAGGGTATGAACACCGGGGAGCTGTTTTTT. Its protein product is CASSDQGMNTGELFF.

The chain is built from TRBV5-4 and TRBJ2-3, with TRBD1 identical over 9 bases. CDR1 and CDR2 from the germline V gene are SGHNT and YYREEE (reference sequence). V shed 5 bases, J shed 2 bases, and the junction held 6 bases outside the gene matches. The CDR3 is made up of 15 amino acids. CDR3 sequence: CASRPTGGVTDTQYF. The CDR3 bases are TGTGCCAGCAGGCCTACAGGGGGCGTCACAGATACGCAGTATTTT.

The rearrangement joins TRBV6-5 to TRBJ1-1, with a tentative D call TRBD1 (5 bases). CDR3 length: 15 residues. Germline CDR1 and CDR2: MNHEY and SVGAGI. Trimming left V 5 bases short and J 1 base short, with 14 bases between. CDR3 bases: TGTGCCAGCAGTACCACCCGGGGGGGGAACACTGAAGCTTTCTTT. Translation: CASSTTRGGNTEAFF.

This chain uses TRBV7-6 with TRBJ2-2; D is possibly TRBD1 (5 bases). Germline V gene data show CDR1 as SGHVS and CDR2 as FNYEAQ. V was clipped by 3 bases and J by 3 bases, with 8 bases between them. The CDR3 loop spans 14 amino acids. The CDR3 loop reads CASSLTDDTGELFF. The DNA of the CDR3 is TGTGCCAGCAGCTTGACAGATGACACCGGGGAGCTGTTTTTT.

The V and J genes are TRBV19 and TRBJ1-5; 7 bases agree with TRBD1. V dropped 6 bases and J dropped 6; count of bases not matched to a gene: 11. This CDR3 region has 15 residues. The germline V gene encodes CDR1 LNHDA and CDR2 SQIVND (reference sequence). This CDR3 is CASSTETGTIQPQHF. The CDR3 DNA sequence: TGTGCCAGTAGCACGGAGACAGGGACCATTCAGCCCCAGCATTTT.

The V and J genes are TRBV11-3 and TRBJ1-1; the D gene is possibly TRBD1 (6 bases). V lost 5 bases and J lost 0, with 13 bases in between. The CDR3 totals 15 residues. Germline V gene lookup returns CDR1 SGHNT and CDR2 YENEEA. DNA of the CDR3: TGTGCCAGCAGCCAGACCGGGACAATGAACACTGAAGCTTTCTTT. Its protein is CASSQTGTMNTEAFF.

The J gene is TRBJ2-1, the V gene TRBV11-2; 10 bases match TRBD2. Per germline, CDR1 SGHAT and CDR2 FQNNGV. There are 17 residues in the CDR3. J lost 4 bases, V lost 5 bases, and 11 bases had no gene match. CDR3 sequence reads: CASSRASGSYLYNEQFF. In nucleotides, the CDR3 is TGTGCCAGCAGCCGGGCTAGCGGGAGCTACCTTTACAATGAGCAGTTCTTC.

This chain uses TRBV28 with TRBJ1-2, with TRBD1 identical over 9 bases. The CDR3 length is 18 residues. Germline CDR1 MDHEN, CDR2 SYDVKM. J was trimmed by 6 bases and V by 5 bases; bases with no gene match: 19. The DNA of the CDR3 is TGTGCCAGCAGTCCCATAACCGGGACAGGGTCCTTCAAGGATGGCTACACCTTC. It specifies CASSPITGTGSFKDGYTF.

The chain links TRBV28 to TRBJ2-7; 12 nucleotides agree with TRBD2. The V gene's germline CDR1 is MDHEN and CDR2 SYDVKM. The CDR3 runs 16 residues. Trimming cost V 0 bases and J 2 bases; bases outside gene matches: 2. CDR3 loop: CASSLWTSGRTYEQYF. CDR3 DNA sequence: TGTGCCAGCAGTTTATGGACTAGCGGGAGAACCTACGAGCAGTACTTC.

The J gene is TRBJ2-7, the V gene TRBV19; a weak D match, TRBD2 (5 bases). The CDR3 extends over 13 amino acids. Trimming removed 6 bases from V and 6 bases from J, with 15 bases in between. Germline V gene lookup returns CDR1 LNHDA and CDR2 SQIVND (reference sequence). CDR3 bases: TGTGCCAGTAGGCCGAGGGCGATCTCCGAGCAGTACTTC. Protein sequence: CASRPRAISEQYF.

V is TRBV7-9 and J is TRBJ1-2, with 7 bases lining up with TRBD1. The CDR3 extends over 13 amino acids. Trimming at V came to 1 base and at J to 4 bases, leaving 0 bases not matched to a gene. Per germline, CDR1 SEHNR and CDR2 FQNEAQ (reference sequence). The CDR3 region is CASSLGTGYGYTF. As DNA, the CDR3 is TGTGCCAGCAGCTTAGGGACAGGCTATGGCTACACCTTC.

This chain links TRBV14 with TRBJ2-2; D is unresolved. V shed 5 bases and J shed 6 bases, with 13 bases lying between them. Germline V gives CDR1 SGHDN, CDR2 FVKESK. The CDR3 runs 14 residues. The CDR3 here is CASSKQPHAGELFF. Written as DNA, the CDR3 is TGTGCCAGCAGCAAACAACCTCACGCCGGGGAGCTGTTTTTT.

This chain links TRBV3-1 (or the pseudogene TRBV3-2) with TRBJ2-1; D gene uncertain. Trimming took off 4 bases at V and 0 bases at J, with 10 bases between the two ends. The CDR3 length is 15 residues. Per germline, CDR1 LGHDT and CDR2 YNNKEL (reference sequence). This chain's CDR3 is CASSRGRSSYNEQFF. Here the CDR3 DNA reads TGTGCCAGCAGCCGAGGTAGATCCTCCTACAATGAGCAGTTCTTC.

This chain joins TRBV29-1 and TRBJ2-2, with no clear D. The CDR3 loop spans 13 amino acids. Deletions cut 6 bases from V and 7 bases from J, with 15 bases between. From germline, CDR1 is SQVTM and CDR2 ANQGSEA. The CDR3 region is CSVSPGLVGELFF. In nucleotides, the CDR3 is TGCAGCGTCTCCCCCGGGTTAGTCGGGGAGCTGTTTTTT.

This CDR3 reads CATSEGTSGRISGANVLTF. In nucleotides, the CDR3 is TGTGCCACCAGTGAGGGGACTAGCGGGAGGATCTCTGGGGCCAACGTCCTGACTTTC. The V call is TRBV24-1, the J call TRBJ2-6, with 15 bases fitting TRBD2. The CDR3 totals 19 residues. Germline assignment: CDR1 KGHDR and CDR2 SFDVKD. The V and J ends lost 4 bases and 0 bases, in that order; junction bases with no gene match: 3.

The CDR3 DNA sequence: TGTGCCAGCAGCGCCGACAGGGTGGAGACCCAGTACTTC. Its protein product is CASSADRVETQYF. The chain links TRBV5-6 to TRBJ2-5, with TRBD1 identical over 7 bases. The CDR3 has 13 residues. In germline, CDR1 is SGHDT, CDR2 YYEEEE. Trimming took 4 bases from V and 5 from J; bases not matched to a gene: 5.